The text below deals with one T cell receptor (beta chain). The record originates from a study of blood T cell repertoires in COVID-19. Overall study: Researchers got acute and convalescent COVID-19 samples from the United States, Italy and Spain.

Repertoires were generated with immunoSEQ multiplex PCR, while TCRdb's copy carries only in-frame clones and drops some. The sample includes around 170,000 clones, just over 85% seen only once; the top ten take more than 7.5%. This TCR came from a man aged 45-60 years with active or convalescent COVID-19. Material: peripheral blood.

Written as DNA, the CDR3 is TGTGCCAGCAGTGCGACTAGCGGGGCTTCCTACGAGCAGTACTTC. It translates to CASSATSGASYEQYF. The chain carries TRBV2 and TRBJ2-7, with 11 bases aligning to TRBD2. J gave up 1 base and V 4 bases, and 3 bases lay outside the gene matches. Germline V gene lookup returns CDR1 SNHLY and CDR2 FYNNEI. The CDR3 runs to 15 residues. Drawing the rest from reference TRBV2 and TRBJ2-7, the complete variable domain is EPEVTQTPSHQVTQMGQEVILRCVPISNHLYFYWYRQILGQKVEFLVSFYNNEISEKSEIFDDQFSVERPDGSNFTLKIRSTKLEDSAMYFCASSATSGASYEQYFGPGTRLTVT.